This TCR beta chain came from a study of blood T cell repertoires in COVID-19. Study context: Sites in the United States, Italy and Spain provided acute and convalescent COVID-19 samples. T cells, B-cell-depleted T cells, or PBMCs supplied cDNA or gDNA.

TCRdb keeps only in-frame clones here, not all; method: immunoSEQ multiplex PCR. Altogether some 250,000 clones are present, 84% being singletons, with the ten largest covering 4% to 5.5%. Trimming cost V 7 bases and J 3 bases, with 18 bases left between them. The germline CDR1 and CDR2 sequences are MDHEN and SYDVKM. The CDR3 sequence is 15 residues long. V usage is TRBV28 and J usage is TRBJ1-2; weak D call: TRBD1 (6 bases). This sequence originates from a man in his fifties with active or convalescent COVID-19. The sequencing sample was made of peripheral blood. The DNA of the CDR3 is TGTGCCAGCAACCTCGCCGGGACACGAGACTATGGCTACACCTTC. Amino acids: CASNLAGTRDYGYTF.